Following are 21 T cell receptor beta chains from one sample sequenced in a study of T cell responses to AZD1222 COVID-19 vaccine. Using immunoSEQ multiplex PCR, the repertoire was profiled, and TCRdb retains in-frame clones only, with some absent. The sample contains approximately 120,000 clones, about 94% of which appear only once. This sample comprised peripheral blood, obtained on day 0 of AZD1222 vaccination. The receptors stem from an adult in good health.

The chain combines TRBV7-3 with TRBJ1-1; D is unresolved. Trimming stripped 5 bases from V and 2 bases from J, with 9 bases between. The CDR3 consists of 13 residues. Germline V gives CDR1 SGHTA, CDR2 FQGTGA. CDR3: CASSANSNTEAFF. In DNA, the CDR3 is TGTGCCAGCAGCGCAAACAGCAACACTGAAGCTTTCTTT.

The chain combines TRBV18 with TRBJ1-2; no clear D. Germline V lookup: CDR1 KGHSH, CDR2 LQKENI. Trimming took 6 bases from V and 0 from J, leaving 14 bases between them. There are 15 residues in the CDR3. DNA of the CDR3: TGTGCCAGCTCGGGGAACAATCAGGCTAACTATGGCTACACCTTC. Translating gives CASSGNNQANYGYTF. Drawing the rest from reference TRBV18 and TRBJ1-2, the complete variable domain is NAGVMQNPRHLVRRRGQEARLRCSPMKGHSHVYWYRQLPEEGLKFMVYLQKENIIDESGMPKERFSAEFPKEGPSILRIQQVVRGDSAAYFCASSGNNQANYGYTFGSGTRLTVV.

Here the CDR3 DNA reads TGTGCCAGCTCACGGCTGGGTGAAAAACTGTTTTTT. This translates into CASSRLGEKLFF. The gene calls are TRBV18 and TRBJ1-4; D is undetermined. The CDR3 is 12 amino acids. Trimming took off 4 bases at V and 7 bases at J, with 7 bases between the two ends. CDR1 KGHSH and CDR2 LQKENI come from the germline V gene.

This CDR3 reads CASSGRDGDYSNQPQHF. DNA of the CDR3: TGTGCCAGCAGTGGCAGGGATGGGGACTATAGCAATCAGCCCCAGCATTTT. The chain employs TRBV6-1 and TRBJ1-5; D is possibly TRBD1 (5 bases). V was shortened by 4 bases and J by 0 bases, with 16 bases between the two germline ends. Germline V gives CDR1 MNHNS, CDR2 SASEGT. The CDR3 extends over 17 amino acids.

The chain combines TRBV7-2 with TRBJ1-3; TRBD1 matches 8 bases. From germline, CDR1 is SGHTA and CDR2 FQGNSA. The CDR3 runs 16 residues. J gave up 1 base and V 2 bases, and 4 bases lay outside the gene matches. CDR3 coding DNA: TGTGCCAGCAGCTTAAACAGGGGGGGGTCTGGAAACACCATATATTTT. Translation gives CASSLNRGGSGNTIYF.

The CDR3 reads CASSPGPGTGLYSYEQYF. CDR3 coding DNA: TGTGCCAGCAGCCCCGGTCCCGGGACAGGGTTGTACTCCTACGAGCAGTACTTC. The J gene is TRBJ2-7, the V gene TRBV5-5, with 9 bases matching TRBD1. The J segment lost 0 bases and the V segment lost 4 bases, leaving 14 bases of the junction unmatched. Germline-derived CDR1 and CDR2 are SGHKS and YYEKEE (reference sequence). The CDR3 spans 18 residues.

The CDR3 nucleotides read TGTGCCAGCAGTTACAGCTCGACAAGCTCCTACAATGAGCAGTTCTTC. This gives the protein CASSYSSTSSYNEQFF. The chain couples TRBV6-5 to TRBJ2-1; no clear D. Germline CDR1 and CDR2: MNHEY and SVGAGI. Trimming took 2 bases from V and 0 from J, leaving 11 bases between them. CDR3 length: 16 amino acids.

V is TRBV6-1 and J is TRBJ1-4, with TRBD1 matching over 9 bases. J was trimmed by 3 bases and V by 3 bases; bases with no gene match: 8. Germline CDR1 reads MNHNS; CDR2 reads SASEGT. This CDR3 comprises 17 residues. The CDR3 bases are TGTGCCAGCAGTGACACAGGGGGCGAATATGCTAATGAAAAACTGTTTTTT. Encoded protein: CASSDTGGEYANEKLFF.

This clone appeared a single time. The rearrangement links TRBV9 to TRBJ2-7; perhaps TRBD1 as D (6 bases). The CDR3 consists of 13 residues. The V gene lost 5 bases and the J gene lost 1 base, with 10 bases spanning the gap. The germline V gene has CDR1 SGDLS and CDR2 YYNGEE. The chain's CDR3 is CASSPGASYEQYF. CDR3 nucleotide sequence: TGTGCCAGCAGTCCAGGGGCTTCCTACGAGCAGTACTTC.

V and J are TRBV5-4 and TRBJ1-4; D possibly corresponds to TRBD1 (5 bases). The CDR3 consists of 13 residues. V was trimmed by 4 bases and J by 8 bases, leaving 12 bases between them. Per the germline V gene, CDR1 is SGHNT and CDR2 is YYREEE (reference sequence). For the CDR3, the DNA is TGTGCCAGCAGCCAACGGACAAGCGAAAAACTGTTTTTT. It specifies CASSQRTSEKLFF.

CDR3 region: CASRRDKYEQYF. CDR3 DNA: TGTGCCAGCAGACGAGACAAGTACGAGCAGTACTTC. The chain couples TRBV5-4 to TRBJ2-7; D not certain. The CDR3 is 12 residues long. The V gene's germline CDR1 is SGHNT and CDR2 YYREEE (reference sequence). Trimming took off 5 bases at V and 4 bases at J, with 10 bases between the two ends. The whole variable domain, remainder taken from reference TRBV5-4 and TRBJ2-7, is ETGVTQSPTHLIKTRGQQVTLRCSSQSGHNTVSWYQQALGQGPQFIFQYYREEENGRGNFPPRFSGLQFPNYSSELNVNALELDDSALYLCASRRDKYEQYFGPGTRLTVT.

CDR3 bases: TGTGCCAGTTTGGACAGGGGTGGAAGAGGCTACACCTTC. It codes for CASLDRGGRGYTF. V is TRBV19 and J is TRBJ1-2; 9 positions agree with TRBD1. After removal of 8 bases from V and 8 bases from J, the junction contained 9 bases not matched to a gene. This CDR3 is 13 amino acids long. Germline assignment: CDR1 LNHDA and CDR2 SQIVND (reference sequence).

V usage is TRBV7-2 and J usage is TRBJ1-5, with D tentatively TRBD1 (6 bases). CDR1 is SGHTA, CDR2 FQGNSA, per germline. Deletions cut 3 bases from V and 7 bases from J, with 13 bases between. The CDR3 is 14 residues long. The CDR3 DNA sequence: TGTGCCAGCAGCTTTTCAGGGGCGGAACAGCCCCAGCATTTT. It is translated as CASSFSGAEQPQHF.

J is TRBJ2-1 and V is TRBV5-1; 12 nucleotides agree with TRBD2. The CDR3 has 16 residues. V shed 4 bases and J 4 bases; nucleotides not matched to a gene: 6. From germline, CDR1 is SGHRS and CDR2 YFSETQ. CDR3 coding DNA: TGCGCCAGCAGCCCCCTGACTAGCGGGGGTTACAATGAGCAGTTCTTC. Translation: CASSPLTSGGYNEQFF.

The chain recombines TRBV15 with TRBJ2-1; D gene uncertain. V was trimmed by 3 bases and J by 9 bases, leaving 9 bases between them. The length of the CDR3 is 12 residues. Germline CDR1 and CDR2: LNHNV and YYDKDF (reference sequence). CDR3 residues: CATSSMVGEQFF. CDR3 coding DNA: TGTGCCACCAGCAGTATGGTCGGTGAGCAGTTCTTC.

The chain has TRBV4-1 and TRBJ1-3; D uncertain. Germline assignment: CDR1 MGHRA and CDR2 YSYEKL. CDR3 length: 16 amino acids. With 4 bases removed from V and 0 bases from J, the gap between germline ends came to 13 bases. CDR3 DNA sequence: TGCGCCAGCAGCCTACCTCCTGCGAACTCTGGAAACACCATATATTTT. Translated: CASSLPPANSGNTIYF.

J is TRBJ1-2 and V is TRBV9, with 9 bases aligning to TRBD1. Germline trimming cut 3 bases from V and 7 bases from J; bases unmatched to any gene: 13. The CDR3 consists of 16 residues. The germline V gene has CDR1 SGDLS and CDR2 YYNGEE. The CDR3 nucleotides are TGTGCCAGCAGCGCTAGGGACAGGGTGACTACTGGTGGCTACACCTTC. Translation: CASSARDRVTTGGYTF.

V gene TRBV23-1 combines with J gene TRBJ2-5; D is perhaps TRBD1 (5 bases). TRBV23-1 is reported as an ORF; its role is uncertain. Trimming shortened V by 9 bases and J by 3 bases, and 20 bases separated the two germline ends. The CDR3 sequence is 15 residues long. The CDR3 DNA reads TGCGCCAGTCCCGCCGCACCGGACATCGAAGAGACCCAGTACTTC. Protein: CASPAAPDIEETQYF.

The chain's CDR3 is CASSKGIPCNQPQHF. The DNA for the CDR3 is TGTGCCAGCAGCAAAGGGATTCCCTGTAATCAGCCCCAGCATTTT. This chain uses TRBV21-1 with TRBJ1-5. TRBV21-1 counts as a pseudogene. The CDR3 totals 15 residues.

V is TRBV30 and J is TRBJ1-1; D may be TRBD1 (6 bases). The CDR3 totals 14 residues. From germline, CDR1 is GTSNPN and CDR2 SVGIG (reference sequence). V lost 5 bases to trimming and J lost 0 bases, with 13 bases between them. The CDR3 here is CAWARGQLNTEAFF. DNA for the CDR3: TGTGCCTGGGCTCGGGGGCAGCTGAACACTGAAGCTTTCTTT.

The chain uses TRBV12-3 or TRBV12-4 and TRBJ1-1; D ambiguous. The CDR3 has 12 amino acids. V was shortened by 6 bases and J by 5 bases, with 10 bases between the two germline ends. The CDR3 is CASSFERTEAFF. In DNA, the CDR3 is TGTGCCAGCAGCTTCGAGCGAACTGAAGCTTTCTTT.